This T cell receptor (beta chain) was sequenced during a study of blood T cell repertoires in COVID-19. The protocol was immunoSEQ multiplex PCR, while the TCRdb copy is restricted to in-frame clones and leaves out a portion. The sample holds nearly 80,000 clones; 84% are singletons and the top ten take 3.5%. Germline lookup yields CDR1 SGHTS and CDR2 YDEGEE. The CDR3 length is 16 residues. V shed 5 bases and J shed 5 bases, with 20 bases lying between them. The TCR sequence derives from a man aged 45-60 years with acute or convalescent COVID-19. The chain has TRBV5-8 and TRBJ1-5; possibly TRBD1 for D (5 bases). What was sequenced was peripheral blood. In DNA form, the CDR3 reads TGTGCCAGCAGTTGGGGGGGGACCAGGGTAGATCAGCCCCAGCATTTT. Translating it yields CASSWGGTRVDQPQHF.